This TCR beta chain was documented in a study of T-cell reconstitution after alpha-beta-depleted transplantation in children. Unique molecular identifiers were incorporated during preparation of the TCRbeta library. One entry per CDR3 protein, called by TCRdb with MiXCR from the PCR reads. The data show 45,000 to 50,000 distinct CDR3 sequences, around 50% seen once. This CDR3 has 15 residues. Trimming took off 2 bases at V and 6 bases at J, with 13 bases between the two ends. CDR1 is SGHTA and CDR2 is FQGTGA in the germline V gene. Broader study findings: Reported findings indicate that, about two months after transplant, alpha-beta T cells came from several hundred expanded clones, which were derived from non-depleted graft cells. After one year, T-cell counts and TCRbeta diversity mostly came from new T cells. Surviving recipient T cells and intrathymic progenitors accounted for some patients' high TCRbeta diversity at day 60.

A word on this clonotype: No antigen is known for it.

The source was peripheral blood, collected before TCRalphabeta/CD19-depleted stem cell transplant. The chain joins TRBV7-3 to TRBJ2-2; perhaps TRBD1 as D (5 bases). The origin of this receptor is a boy under two years old with SCID, due to receive a stem cell transplant. The CDR3 spells CASSLGTGGSGELFF. The DNA for the CDR3 is TGTGCCAGCAGCTTAGGAACAGGCGGCTCCGGGGAGCTGTTTTTT.